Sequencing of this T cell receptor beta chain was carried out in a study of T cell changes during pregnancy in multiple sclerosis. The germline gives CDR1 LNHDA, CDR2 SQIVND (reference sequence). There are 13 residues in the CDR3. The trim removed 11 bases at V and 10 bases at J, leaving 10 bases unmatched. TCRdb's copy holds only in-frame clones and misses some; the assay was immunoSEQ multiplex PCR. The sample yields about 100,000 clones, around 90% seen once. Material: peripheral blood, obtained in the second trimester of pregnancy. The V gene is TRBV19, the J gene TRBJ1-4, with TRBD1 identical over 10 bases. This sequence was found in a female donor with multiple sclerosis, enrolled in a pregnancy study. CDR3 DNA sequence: TGTGCCGTCTACGGGACAGGGGAGGGAAAACTGTTTTTT. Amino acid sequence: CAVYGTGEGKLFF.